This T cell receptor beta chain stems from a study of OX40 agonist ivuxolimab in advanced cancers. Study-wide context: Partial response was recorded in three patients: one hepatocellular carcinoma and two cutaneous melanoma cases. Study observations and caveats: Clonal expansion from baseline to week 6 occurred in both CD4+ and CD8+ T cells. In CD8+ T cells, expanded clones were on average more numerous than in CD4+. The study did not work out the antigen specificity of the expanded peripheral T cells.

The CDR3 sequence is 14 residues long. Trimming pared 3 bases from V and 0 bases from J, leaving 9 bases between. The germline V gene has CDR1 MNHEY and CDR2 SMNVEV (reference sequence). Profiling relied on immunoSEQ multiplex PCR, and the TCRdb table lists in-frame clones only, not all of them. The sample has approximately 87,000 clones, 90% to 95% seen once. In the case of this clone: Antigen: not known.

The TCR originated in an adult with an advanced solid tumor such as melanoma, head and neck, liver or kidney cancer. The V and J genes are TRBV27 and TRBJ2-7; tentatively, D is TRBD1 (6 bases). The specimen comprised CD4+ or CD8+ T cells sorted from blood, sampled in a trial of the OX40 agonist ivuxolimab. The CDR3 DNA reads as TGTGCCAGCAGTTTTAACAGGGTCTCCTACGAGCAGTACTTC. It codes for CASSFNRVSYEQYF.